This is a list of T cell receptor beta chains from one sample in a study of TIL therapy for anti-PD-1-resistant metastatic lung cancer. Profiled with immunoSEQ multiplex PCR; TCRdb holds only in-frame clones, not every one. This sample yields under 100,000 clones, of which 55% to 75% are seen a single time; around 9.9% belongs to the top ten. The input for sequencing was tumor tissue, taken at baseline. These receptors all come from a person aged 25-79 years with non-small cell lung cancer. CDR3s leave out the opening cysteine and the closing phenylalanine or tryptophan. A D gene is named only where the DNA matches it firmly.

v_call	j_call	d_call	cdr3_aa
TRBV9	TRBJ1-1	TRBD1	ASSVDGTDEAF
TRBV13	TRBJ2-3	TRBD2	ASSWTSGMITQY
TRBV10-1	TRBJ2-7	-	ASSDPGSAYEQY
TRBV7-3	TRBJ2-3	TRBD2	ASSLAGPTDTQY
TRBV6-5	TRBJ2-3	-	ASGDTVPPDTQY
TRBV6-2/TRBV6-3	TRBJ1-1	-	ASSYLGRPEAF
TRBV5-8	TRBJ2-5	TRBD2	ASSLEGSGGPLETQY
TRBV4-3	TRBJ2-3	TRBD1	ASSQDWTGGADTQY
TRBV3-1/TRBV3-2	TRBJ1-3	TRBD1	ASSSLWDSTNTIY
TRBV7-9	TRBJ2-1	-	ASSFQGSYNEQF
TRBV2	TRBJ1-1	-	ASSEAGARAF
TRBV6-5	TRBJ2-3	TRBD1	ASRARDRDTDTQY
TRBV28	TRBJ2-3	TRBD2	ASSLWGLAGPDTQY
TRBV5-1	TRBJ2-1	TRBD2	ASRAFREESYNEQF
TRBV19	TRBJ2-7	TRBD1	ASSIGTGGGEQY
TRBV7-8	TRBJ2-7	TRBD1	ASSRGTAYEQY
TRBV28	TRBJ1-5	-	ASSTLRADNQPQH
TRBV28	TRBJ2-3	-	ASSLLQGTDTQY
TRBV11-1	TRBJ1-1	-	ASSPHKGPRDTEAF
TRBV1	TRBJ1-2	-	TSSLASPYT
TRBV6-5	TRBJ2-5	TRBD1	ASSYPGQGGETQY
TRBV6-6	TRBJ1-1	-	ASSYERLNTEAF
TRBV6-1	TRBJ1-3	-	ASSESFFSGTIY
TRBV5-8	TRBJ1-2	-	ASSLFSGGYT
TRBV19	TRBJ2-2	-	ASSINRLEAGELF
TRBV6-6	TRBJ1-2	TRBD1	ASRITQGGQGYT
TRBV12-3/TRBV12-4	TRBJ2-1	TRBD2	ASLSGRGSEQF
TRBV18	TRBJ2-3	-	ASSPGGRVFEDTQY
TRBV4-3	TRBJ2-4	-	ASSQEGGQGRDIQY
TRBV6-5	TRBJ1-2	-	ASSYGRGGGYGHT
TRBV27	TRBJ1-1	TRBD1	ASSHLRNRGNTEAF
TRBV28	TRBJ2-1	TRBD2	ASSLRLAGGNNEQF
TRBV7-9	TRBJ2-3	-	ASSVGLTDTQY
TRBV4-3	TRBJ2-2	TRBD2	ASSPFLLGGDTGELF
TRBV20-1	TRBJ2-5	-	SASHPGSGETQY
TRBV14	TRBJ1-2	-	ASSQVGGQRGYT
TRBV6-1	TRBJ2-5	-	ASSDDQYQETQY
TRBV27	TRBJ2-1	TRBD1	ASSLVDRGRNNEQF
TRBV2	TRBJ2-2	TRBD1	ASWTGPTGELF
TRBV6-5	TRBJ1-2	-	ASSRRRSKGYT
TRBV10-1	TRBJ2-3	-	ASSEVDTQY